The 22 T cell receptor beta chains reported below all come from one sample, sequenced in a study of molecular identifiers for immune sequencing clone quantification. A single record per CDR3 protein comes from TCRdb applying MiXCR to the PCR reads. The data show approximately 40,000 distinct CDR3 sequences, 18% seen once. Sequenced input: naive CD8+ T cells from blood, with Jurkat cell RNA spiked in. Subset indicated: FACS-sorted CD8+CD4-CCR7+CD45RA+ naive T cells. Receptor source: a human donor in good health. Some libraries in this study had Jurkat cell RNA spiked in.

This clonotype occurred many times. This chain connects TRBV29-1 to TRBJ2-3, with 8 bases lining up with TRBD1. Germline loops: CDR1 SQVTM, CDR2 ANQGSEA. J lost 3 bases, V lost 2 bases, and 7 bases had no gene match. This CDR3 is 15 amino acids long. CDR3 nucleotides: TGCAGCGTTGAACTCAGGGGGCGAAGTACAGATACGCAGTATTTT. Its translation is CSVELRGRSTDTQYF.

In its sample, this clonotype was seen many times. V and J are TRBV28 and TRBJ2-5, with D possibly matching TRBD1 (6 bases). The CDR3 runs 15 residues. CDR1 and CDR2 (germline): MDHEN, SYDVKM. The V end was cut by 2 bases, the J end by 5 bases, with 15 bases between. CDR3 nucleotide sequence: TGTGCCAGCAGTTTACCCACAGGGTCTGTGGAGACCCAGTACTTC. As protein: CASSLPTGSVETQYF.

The chain recombines TRBV9 with TRBJ1-1; TRBD1 might be the D (6 bases). This CDR3 has 13 residues. V was cut by 2 bases and J by 3 bases, with 8 bases left in between. Germline assignment: CDR1 SGDLS and CDR2 YYNGEE. The CDR3 bases are TGTGCCAGCAGCGTGAGGGGGGACACTGAAGCTTTCTTT. It encodes CASSVRGDTEAFF.

This clonotype came up many times. V usage is TRBV11-1 and J usage is TRBJ2-1; maybe TRBD2 (5 bases). Germline V gene lookup returns CDR1 SGHAT and CDR2 FQDESV (reference sequence). The germline V and J ends were trimmed by 1 base and 4 bases, with 17 bases remaining between them. The CDR3 is made up of 17 amino acids. CDR3 amino acids: CASSLDWTGGRYNEQFF. Written as DNA, the CDR3 is TGTGCCAGCAGCTTAGATTGGACTGGCGGGCGGTACAATGAGCAGTTCTTC.

Notes on this clonotype: Since a much larger clone is just one base distant, this may be a read error. In this CDR3 the conserved last residue, phenylalanine or tryptophan, is missing, so a read error is likely. The chain uses TRBV13 and TRBJ1-1; D is ambiguous. The length of the CDR3 is 14 residues. V was pared by 4 bases and J by 1 base, with 10 bases between. The germline gives CDR1 PRHDT, CDR2 FYEKMQ (reference sequence). The CDR3 here is CASSSNWENTEAFS. The CDR3 DNA reads TGTGCCAGCAGCTCGAACTGGGAGAACACTGAAGCTTTCTCT.

This clonotype has a count of ten or more. The V and J genes are TRBV4-3 and TRBJ2-7; perhaps TRBD1 as D (6 bases). Germline V lookup: CDR1 LGHNA, CDR2 YSLEER. The CDR3 runs to 16 residues. The V gene lost 1 base and the J gene lost 1 base, with 14 bases spanning the gap. DNA of the CDR3: TGCGCCAGCAGCCAAGGGAGGCAGGGGATTTCCTACGAGCAGTACTTC. It codes for CASSQGRQGISYEQYF.

This clonotype was counted ten times or more. The V call is TRBV7-2, the J call TRBJ1-2; D is ambiguous. CDR1 SGHTA and CDR2 FQGNSA come from the germline V gene. Trimming stripped 2 bases from V and 2 bases from J, with 9 bases between. The CDR3 is made up of 14 amino acids. As DNA, the CDR3 is TGTGCCAGCAGCTTAATAGACATCAACTATGGCTACACCTTC. Protein: CASSLIDINYGYTF.

This clonotype has a count of ten or more. CDR3 coding DNA: TGCGCCAGCAGCCAAGGACGGCCCCAGTGGGTAGGCGGGTATGAGCAGTTCTTC. Protein product: CASSQGRPQWVGGYEQFF. The chain couples TRBV4-1 to TRBJ2-1; possible D gene TRBD2, 5 bases. The CDR3 spans 18 residues. CDR1 is MGHRA and CDR2 is YSYEKL in the germline V gene. V gave up 1 base and J gave up 8 bases, with 24 bases separating them.

This clonotype has a count of ten or more. The V and J genes are TRBV3-1 and TRBJ2-7, with 10 bases lining up with TRBD2. The CDR3 length is 14 residues. Germline-derived CDR1 and CDR2 are LGHDT and YNNKEL (reference sequence). V was pared by 4 bases and J by 2 bases, with 2 bases of the junction left unmatched. The CDR3 is CASSLGLAAYEQYF. CDR3 nucleotide sequence: TGTGCCAGCAGCCTCGGACTAGCGGCCTACGAGCAGTACTTC.

As to this clonotype: This clone may be a read error of a much larger clone one base away. V is TRBV7-7 and J is TRBJ2-1; D may be TRBD2 (6 bases). The germline V gene encodes CDR1 SSHAT and CDR2 FNYEAQ (reference sequence). The length of the CDR3 is 18 residues. The CDR3 region is CASGRLGFNRVEGNEQFF. CDR3 coding DNA: TGTGCTAGCGGCCGGCTGGGGTTCAATCGGGTAGAGGGCAATGAGCAGTTCTTC.

This clonotype was detected ten times or more. This rearrangement joins TRBV4-3 to TRBJ2-3, with 13 positions matching TRBD2. CDR1 and CDR2 (germline): LGHNA, YSLEER. Germline trimming cut 4 bases from V and 0 bases from J; bases unmatched to any gene: 7. This CDR3 comprises 18 residues. The CDR3 reads CASSPGTSGITSTDTQYF. The CDR3 bases are TGCGCCAGCAGCCCCGGGACTAGCGGGATAACAAGCACAGATACGCAGTATTTT.

This clonotype was recorded a few times. The chain combines TRBV29-1 with TRBJ1-2; D ambiguous. This CDR3 spans 13 amino acids. Germline CDR1 is SQVTM and CDR2 is ANQGSEA. The V end lost 5 bases, the J end lost 5 bases, and 15 bases lay between the germline ends. The CDR3 sequence: CSVNKGGIYGYTF. The CDR3 DNA reads TGCAGCGTTAACAAGGGCGGGATTTATGGCTACACCTTC.

Details on this clonotype: This may come from a read error, since a much larger clone is one base off. The gene calls are TRBV7-2 and TRBJ1-5; unclear D gene. The CDR3 runs to 15 residues. The ends were cut back, 8 bases at V and 5 bases at J, with 19 bases in the middle. The germline gives CDR1 SGHTA, CDR2 FQGNSA. CDR3 region: CASCPGTGRDQPQHF. Here the CDR3 DNA reads TGTGCCAGCTGCCCCGGTACGGGCCGGGATCAGCCCCAGCATTTT.

There are many counts of this clonotype. The chain joins TRBV7-6 to TRBJ2-3; D not certain. There are 12 residues in the CDR3. Looked up from germline, CDR1 is SGHVS and CDR2 is FNYEAQ. The V end was cut by 1 base, the J end by 7 bases, with 6 bases between. CDR3 amino acids: CASSLEGNTQYF. In DNA, the CDR3 is TGTGCCAGCAGCTTAGAAGGGAATACGCAGTATTTT.

This clonotype was seen many times. The rearrangement uses TRBV12-3 or TRBV12-4 and TRBJ2-2; TRBD2 matches 15 bases. Trimming took 5 bases from V and 6 from J; bases not matched to a gene: 1. This CDR3 has 15 amino acids. This chain's CDR3 is CASSGTSGRSGELFF. The CDR3 nucleotides read TGTGCCAGCAGTGGGACTAGCGGGAGGTCCGGGGAGCTGTTTTTT.

This clonotype has ten or more counts. The rearrangement joins TRBV6-2 or TRBV6-3 to TRBJ1-5, with D tentatively TRBD1 (6 bases). The V and J ends lost 0 bases and 4 bases respectively, with 13 bases between them. Germline V gene sequence: CDR1 MNHEY, CDR2 SVGEGT. The CDR3 consists of 16 residues. The chain's CDR3 is CASSYSKQGRNQPQHF. DNA of the CDR3: TGTGCCAGCAGTTACTCGAAACAGGGAAGGAATCAGCCCCAGCATTTT.

This clonotype has just a few counts. This rearrangement joins TRBV14 to TRBJ2-3; no definite D call. Germline V gene lookup returns CDR1 SGHDN and CDR2 FVKESK. V shed 4 bases and J shed 4 bases, with 12 bases lying between them. The CDR3 is 14 amino acids. CDR3 DNA: TGTGCCAGCAGCCCTCCGGCGAACCCAGATACGCAGTATTTT. Protein product: CASSPPANPDTQYF.

As to this clonotype: Sequence at one end of the junction differs from germline and may be a read error. The gene calls are TRBV5-1 and TRBJ2-1; 10 nucleotides agree with TRBD1. This CDR3 is 16 amino acids long. Germline loops: CDR1 SGHRS, CDR2 YFSETQ. CDR3 nucleotides: TGCGTCAGCAGCTTGTCCGGGACAGGGGCCTACGATGAGCAGTTCTTC. Amino acid sequence: CVSSLSGTGAYDEQFF.

This clonotype has at least ten counts. The chain joins TRBV18 to TRBJ2-1, with unresolved D. The CDR3 is made up of 11 amino acids. Trimming stripped 8 bases from V and 10 bases from J, with 12 bases between. Germline V CDR1 and CDR2: KGHSH, LQKENI. As DNA, the CDR3 is TGTGCCAGCCGAGATATTCGGGAGCAGTTCTTC. It translates to CASRDIREQFF. The full variable domain, in which reference TRBV18 and TRBJ2-1 provide the parts outside the CDR3, is NAGVMQNPRHLVRRRGQEARLRCSPMKGHSHVYWYRQLPEEGLKFMVYLQKENIIDESGMPKERFSAEFPKEGPSILRIQQVVRGDSAAYFCASRDIREQFFGPGTRLTVL.

Comment on this clonotype: A read error may be the cause here, since a much bigger clone is one base away. J is TRBJ2-1 and V is TRBV4-1, with unresolved D. This CDR3 region has 14 residues. V was pared by 7 bases and J by 4 bases, with 14 bases between. CDR1 is MGHRA, CDR2 YSYEKL, per germline. The CDR3 is CASNPSGTYNEQFF. Written as DNA, the CDR3 is TGCGCCAGCAACCCGAGTGGAACTTACAATGAGCAGTTCTTC.

V gene TRBV7-3 combines with J gene TRBJ1-1, with D tentatively TRBD1 (5 bases). This CDR3 is 14 amino acids long. Germline-derived CDR1 and CDR2 are SGHTA and FQGTGA. The V end was cut by 0 bases, the J end by 6 bases, with 11 bases between. The chain's CDR3 is CASSLTGAGSEAFF. The CDR3 DNA follows: TGTGCCAGCAGCTTAACTGGGGCAGGCTCTGAAGCTTTCTTT.

This clonotype was recorded at least ten times. This chain uses TRBV4-1 with TRBJ2-5, with 7 bases aligning to TRBD1. The CDR3 extends over 15 amino acids. V was clipped by 3 bases and J by 2 bases; unmatched bases: 6. Germline-derived CDR1 and CDR2 are MGHRA and YSYEKL. CDR3 nucleotides: TGCGCCAGCAGCCAGTATCCGGGACAGCAAGAGACCCAGTACTTC. Translating it yields CASSQYPGQQETQYF.